This TCR beta chain was sequenced during a study of Graves' ophthalmopathy and Graves' hyperthyroidism. On the study more broadly: Ahead of any treatment, peripheral blood was obtained at the initial diagnosis.

This clonotype was seen a handful of times. The CDR3 totals 14 residues. With V trimmed by 1 base and J by 7 bases, 7 bases remained unmatched. Germline-derived CDR1 and CDR2 are GTSNPN and SVGIG (reference sequence). Moderate-to-severe activity, CAS ≥3, NOSPECS ≥4 and duration under 3 months were recorded for donors with ophthalmopathy. Exclusion criteria comprised other autoimmune diseases, uncontrolled infections, pregnancy or lactation in patients. Amplified material comprised TCR beta CDR3 regions derived from RNA transcripts. A first-round RT-PCR used HTBI primers, followed by a second-round multiplex PCR. Each CDR3 protein gets one entry after TCRdb re-called the multiplex PCR reads with MiXCR. The table includes under 250,000 distinct CDR3 sequences, 20% to 25% detected once.

This sequence originates from a woman in her 50s with Graves' ophthalmopathy. The chain recombines TRBV30 with TRBJ1-5, with TRBD1 matching over 7 bases. Source material: peripheral blood. The CDR3 coding sequence is TGTGCCTGGAGTGACAGGGGAAGGAGGCAGCCCCAGCATTTT. Translation: CAWSDRGRRQPQHF. Drawing the rest from reference TRBV30 and TRBJ1-5, the complete variable domain is SQTIHQWPATLVQPVGSPLSLECTVEGTSNPNLYWYRQAAGRGLQLLFYSVGIGQISSEVPQNLSASRPQDRQFILSSKKLLLSDSGFYLCAWSDRGRRQPQHFGDGTRLSIL.